The 27 T cell receptor beta chains listed next were all sequenced from one sample in a study of cytomegalovirus exposure and HLA in healthy donors. The PCR had 60 Vbeta and 13 Jbeta primers. Using immunoSEQ multiplex PCR, the repertoire was profiled, and TCRdb retains in-frame clones only, with some absent. The profile shows roughly 100,000 clones, roughly 80% of them singletons. Sequencing was performed on PBMCs. These TCRs come from a man younger than 45 in good health and CMV-seropositive.

This clone was detected once. The chain has TRBV5-1 and TRBJ2-3; TRBD1 agrees at 8 bases. Germline V CDR1 and CDR2: SGHRS, YFSETQ. The V and J ends lost 4 bases and 3 bases, in that order; junction bases with no gene match: 7. This CDR3 region has 15 residues. The chain's CDR3 is CASSLGGQATDTQYF. CDR3 nucleotides: TGCGCCAGCAGCCTAGGGGGACAGGCAACAGATACGCAGTATTTT.

The CDR3 bases are TGTGCCAGCAGCACGGACAGGGAGAGCTCCTATAATTCACCCCTCCACTTT. Amino acid sequence: CASSTDRESSYNSPLHF. The chain combines TRBV5-4 with TRBJ1-6; TRBD1 agrees at 8 bases. Per the germline V gene, CDR1 is SGHNT and CDR2 is YYREEE (reference sequence). The ends lost 4 bases at V and 0 bases at J; junction bases unmatched: 6. The CDR3 covers 17 residues.

The chain uses TRBV10-3 and TRBJ2-2, with 9 bases matching TRBD2. This CDR3 region has 15 residues. Trimming at V came to 4 bases and at J to 1 base, leaving 1 base not matched to a gene. Germline lookup yields CDR1 ENHRY and CDR2 SYGVKD. The CDR3 sequence is CAISGSGGNTGELFF. Written as DNA, the CDR3 is TGTGCCATCAGTGGTAGCGGGGGGAACACCGGGGAGCTGTTTTTT.

The CDR3: CASSEQGTGNQPQHF. As DNA, the CDR3 is TGTGCCAGCAGTGAACAGGGTACGGGCAATCAGCCCCAGCATTTT. This chain links TRBV25-1 with TRBJ1-5; maybe TRBD1 (5 bases). V was shortened by 2 bases and J by 2 bases, with 10 bases between the two germline ends. The CDR3 contains 15 residues. The germline CDR1 and CDR2 sequences are MGHDK and SYGVNS. Supplemented by reference TRBV25-1 and TRBJ1-5, the full variable domain reads EADIYQTPRYLVIGTGKKITLECSQTMGHDKMYWYQQDPGMELHLIHYSYGVNSTEKGDLSSESTVSRIRTEHFPLTLESARPSHTSQYLCASSEQGTGNQPQHFGDGTRLSIL.

The chain links TRBV5-6 to TRBJ2-3; D may be TRBD2 (6 bases). Trimming took off 0 bases at V and 0 bases at J, with 11 bases between the two ends. The CDR3 is 16 residues long. The germline gives CDR1 SGHDT, CDR2 YYEEEE. As DNA, the CDR3 is TGTGCCAGCAGCTTGGGGCGGGGCGGAAGCACAGATACGCAGTATTTT. Protein sequence: CASSLGRGGSTDTQYF.

The gene calls are TRBV7-2 and TRBJ2-7; TRBD2 might be the D (6 bases). Trimming took 5 bases from V and 2 from J, leaving 13 bases between them. CDR3 length: 14 residues. The germline gives CDR1 SGHTA, CDR2 FQGNSA. CDR3 DNA: TGTGCCAGCAGCAGCTCGGAGGGGCCCTACGAGCAGTACTTC. Its translation: CASSSSEGPYEQYF.

The chain combines TRBV4-2 with TRBJ1-5; D perhaps matches TRBD1 (6 bases). V lost 0 bases to trimming and J lost 6 bases, with 15 bases between them. The germline gives CDR1 LGHNA, CDR2 YNFKEQ. This CDR3 is built from 16 residues. This CDR3 reads CASSQDGGAQVQPQHF. CDR3 bases: TGTGCCAGCAGCCAAGATGGGGGGGCGCAGGTTCAGCCCCAGCATTTT.

The rearrangement uses TRBV10-3 and TRBJ2-1; D is possibly TRBD2 (6 bases). The germline V and J ends were trimmed by 3 bases and 8 bases, with 17 bases remaining between them. This CDR3 is 15 amino acids long. Germline CDR1 and CDR2: ENHRY and SYGVKD. CDR3 DNA sequence: TGTGCCATCAGTGAATCCGGGACTTCCGCGGATGAGCAGTTCTTC. Encoded protein: CAISESGTSADEQFF.

The chain couples TRBV30 to TRBJ1-6; 8 bases fit TRBD1. There are 17 residues in the CDR3. CDR1 and CDR2 (germline): GTSNPN, SVGIG (reference sequence). The V gene end was trimmed by 4 bases and the J gene end by 6 bases; junction bases not matched to a gene: 14. This CDR3 is CAWNPGQVLTINSPLHF. CDR3 DNA sequence: TGTGCCTGGAATCCGGGACAGGTCCTTACTATTAATTCACCCCTCCACTTT.

The genes are TRBV5-1 and TRBJ1-5; possibly TRBD1 for D (6 bases). V was shortened by 4 bases and J by 4 bases, with 15 bases between the two germline ends. The CDR3 sequence is 15 residues long. Germline CDR1 reads SGHRS; CDR2 reads YFSETQ. The CDR3 protein is CASSTGTTTNQPQHF. Here the CDR3 DNA reads TGCGCCAGCAGCACAGGGACCACTACTAATCAGCCCCAGCATTTT.

This chain joins TRBV5-1 and TRBJ2-3; D is possibly TRBD2 (5 bases). The V gene lost 3 bases and the J gene lost 2 bases, with 13 bases spanning the gap. The germline CDR1 and CDR2 sequences are SGHRS and YFSETQ. CDR3 length equals 15 residues. The CDR3 here is CASSSGAVITDTQYF. CDR3 DNA: TGCGCCAGCAGCTCTGGAGCGGTGATCACAGATACGCAGTATTTT.

The gene calls are TRBV21-1 and TRBJ1-2; TRBD1 reflects the table's D call only, with no check against the DNA. TRBV21-1 has pseudogene status. This CDR3 comprises 19 residues. The CDR3 here is CASSTRQGSYRGRFYGYTF. Written as DNA, the CDR3 is TGTGCCAGCAGCACGCGACAAGGGAGCTACAGGGGGCGCTTTTATGGCTACACCTTC.

This clone was counted once. The J gene is TRBJ1-1, the V gene TRBV28; D unclear. Per germline, CDR1 MDHEN and CDR2 SYDVKM. Trimming stripped 3 bases from V and 3 bases from J, with 8 bases between. The CDR3 length is 13 residues. CDR3 sequence reads: CASSFQAHTEAFF. For the CDR3, the DNA is TGTGCCAGCAGTTTTCAGGCCCACACTGAAGCTTTCTTT.

There are a few counts of this clone. The rearrangement joins TRBV5-4 to TRBJ1-2, with 9 bases lining up with TRBD1. Germline V gene data show CDR1 as SGHNT and CDR2 as YYREEE (reference sequence). Trimming took 5 bases from V and 6 from J; bases not matched to a gene: 11. The CDR3 is made up of 15 amino acids. The CDR3 sequence: CASSTSGTGNHGYTF. In nucleotides, the CDR3 is TGTGCCAGCAGTACTAGTGGGACAGGGAATCATGGCTACACCTTC. Full variable domain (outside the CDR3, taken from reference TRBV5-4 and TRBJ1-2): ETGVTQSPTHLIKTRGQQVTLRCSSQSGHNTVSWYQQALGQGPQFIFQYYREEENGRGNFPPRFSGLQFPNYSSELNVNALELDDSALYLCASSTSGTGNHGYTFGSGTRLTVV.

This clone was counted between two and nine times. The gene calls are TRBV4-2 and TRBJ1-4; unclear D gene. The germline V gene encodes CDR1 LGHNA and CDR2 YNFKEQ. CDR3 size: 13 residues. V lost 0 bases and J lost 7, with 6 bases in between. CDR3 sequence: CASSQDPREKLFF. CDR3 bases: TGTGCCAGCAGCCAAGATCCGCGTGAAAAACTGTTTTTT.

This clone turned up a few times. The chain links TRBV5-4 to TRBJ2-1; 10 bases line up with TRBD1. CDR3 length equals 15 residues. Germline V lookup: CDR1 SGHNT, CDR2 YYREEE (reference sequence). Trimming took 4 bases from V and 9 from J; bases not matched to a gene: 10. CDR3 residues: CASSGGGGQGSEQFF. CDR3 bases: TGTGCCAGCAGCGGGGGAGGGGGACAGGGGAGTGAGCAGTTCTTC.

V and J are TRBV7-6 and TRBJ1-2; D may be TRBD1 (5 bases). The CDR3 runs to 13 residues. The V and J ends lost 5 bases and 4 bases respectively, with 11 bases between them. The V gene's germline CDR1 is SGHVS and CDR2 FNYEAQ. The CDR3 coding sequence is TGTGCCAGCAGCCCCGGACAAAGCTATGGCTACACCTTC. This encodes CASSPGQSYGYTF. Full variable domain (missing parts from reference TRBV7-6 and TRBJ1-2): GAGVSQSPRYKVTKRGQDVALRCDPISGHVSLYWYRQALGQGPEFLTYFNYEAQQDKSGLPNDRFSAERPEGSISTLTIQRTEQRDSAMYRCASSPGQSYGYTFGSGTRLTVV.

The chain is built from TRBV11-2 and TRBJ1-2, with D perhaps TRBD1 (5 bases). The germline CDR1 and CDR2 sequences are SGHAT and FQNNGV. The CDR3 is 15 amino acids. V was cut by 2 bases and J by 3 bases, with 13 bases left in between. The CDR3 region has the DNA TGTGCCAGCAGCTTACAAGGGACGGGGGACTATGGCTACACCTTC. Protein sequence: CASSLQGTGDYGYTF. The full variable domain, its missing parts supplied by reference TRBV11-2 and TRBJ1-2, is EAGVAQSPRYKIIEKRQSVAFWCNPISGHATLYWYQQILGQGPKLLIQFQNNGVVDDSQLPKDRFSAERLKGVDSTLKIQPAKLEDSAVYLCASSLQGTGDYGYTFGSGTRLTVV.

The rearrangement uses TRBV7-2 and TRBJ2-5; TRBD2 is a possible D gene (6 bases). CDR3 length: 13 residues. The V gene's germline CDR1 is SGHTA and CDR2 FQGNSA. V dropped 5 bases and J dropped 1 base, with 8 bases sitting between them. DNA of the CDR3: TGTGCCAGCAGCCGGGGACTCCAAGAGACCCAGTACTTC. This sequence encodes CASSRGLQETQYF.

This clone was recorded once. The V gene is TRBV7-2, the J gene TRBJ1-6; D possibly corresponds to TRBD1 (5 bases). From germline, CDR1 is SGHTA and CDR2 FQGNSA. The CDR3 contains 16 residues. Trimming removed 7 bases at V and 9 bases at J, with 22 bases between. This chain's CDR3 is CASMGGGTRPGSPLHF. In nucleotides, the CDR3 is TGTGCCAGCATGGGGGGGGGTACTCGCCCGGGTTCACCCCTCCACTTT. Full variable domain (remainder filled in from reference TRBV7-2 and TRBJ1-6): GAGVSQSPSNKVTEKGKDVELRCDPISGHTALYWYRQSLGQGLEFLIYFQGNSAPDKSGLPSDRFSAERTGGSVSTLTIQRTQQEDSAVYLCASMGGGTRPGSPLHFGNGTRLTVT.

The genes are TRBV2 and TRBJ2-2; 7 bases line up with TRBD2. J lost 7 bases, V lost 7 bases, and 9 bases had no gene match. This CDR3 has 14 residues. Germline assignment: CDR1 SNHLY and CDR2 FYNNEI. CDR3: CASTKEGGVGELFF. CDR3 DNA: TGTGCCAGCACCAAAGAGGGAGGGGTCGGGGAGCTGTTTTTT.

V usage is TRBV6-5 and J usage is TRBJ2-7, with D possibly matching TRBD1 (5 bases). This CDR3 has 15 amino acids. Germline V gives CDR1 MNHEY, CDR2 SVGAGI. V dropped 6 bases and J dropped 4 bases, with 19 bases sitting between them. This chain's CDR3 is CASSRRPQESYEQYF. In DNA form, the CDR3 reads TGTGCCAGCAGCCGCCGGCCACAGGAATCGTACGAGCAGTACTTC.

V is TRBV15 and J is TRBJ1-4; tentatively, D is TRBD1 (6 bases). Germline CDR1 LNHNV, CDR2 YYDKDF (reference sequence). The CDR3 spans 15 residues. Trimming pared 0 bases from V and 6 bases from J, leaving 11 bases between. The CDR3 loop is CATSRDTGWDEKLFF. DNA of the CDR3: TGTGCCACCAGCAGAGATACAGGGTGGGATGAAAAACTGTTTTTT.

The chain is built from TRBV30 and TRBJ2-3; TRBD2 is a possible D gene (6 bases). The ends were cut back, 5 bases at V and 4 bases at J, with 13 bases in the middle. This CDR3 has 13 residues. Germline CDR1 is GTSNPN and CDR2 is SVGIG (reference sequence). The CDR3 DNA follows: TGTGCCTGGGAGGTTAGCGGATCAGATACGCAGTATTTT. Its translation is CAWEVSGSDTQYF. The full variable domain, completed using reference TRBV30 and TRBJ2-3, is SQTIHQWPATLVQPVGSPLSLECTVEGTSNPNLYWYRQAAGRGLQLLFYSVGIGQISSEVPQNLSASRPQDRQFILSSKKLLLSDSGFYLCAWEVSGSDTQYFGPGTRLTVL.

Of note for this clone: The junction shows a germline mismatch at one end, possibly a read error. The chain is built from TRBV7-7 and TRBJ1-3, with 8 bases aligning to TRBD1. Germline V gene lookup returns CDR1 SSHAT and CDR2 FNYEAQ (reference sequence). The CDR3 runs 15 residues. CDR3 sequence reads: CASRGGQALRNTIYF. The CDR3 bases are TGTGCTAGCAGGGGGGGACAGGCCCTGCGAAACACCATATATTTT.

The rearrangement links TRBV4-1 to TRBJ2-3; TRBD2 matches 7 bases. The CDR3 is made up of 17 amino acids. Germline V gives CDR1 MGHRA, CDR2 YSYEKL. The ends lost 0 bases at V and 2 bases at J; junction bases unmatched: 8. CDR3 region: CASSQDRLAGVTDTQYF. In nucleotides, the CDR3 is TGCGCCAGCAGCCAAGATCGTTTGGCGGGGGTCACAGATACGCAGTATTTT.

The rearrangement links TRBV9 to TRBJ1-3, with a weak D call TRBD1 (5 bases). CDR1 and CDR2 from the germline V gene are SGDLS and YYNGEE. The germline V and J ends were trimmed by 0 bases and 0 bases, with 10 bases remaining between them. The CDR3 sequence is 16 residues long. CDR3 protein: CASSVGPTGSGNTIYF. CDR3 nucleotide sequence: TGTGCCAGCAGCGTAGGCCCCACAGGCTCTGGAAACACCATATATTTT. Looking up the rest from reference TRBV9 and TRBJ1-3 gives the full variable domain: DSGVTQTPKHLITATGQRVTLRCSPRSGDLSVYWYQQSLDQGLQFLIQYYNGEERAKGNILERFSAQQFPDLHSELNLSSLELGDSALYFCASSVGPTGSGNTIYFGEGSWLTVV.